Listed below are T cell receptor beta chains from one sample, sequenced in a study of shared clonotypes between healthy human individuals. Generated by immunoSEQ multiplex PCR, the TCRdb table keeps only in-frame clones and is missing some. This sample has over 800,000 clones; about 91% occur once, and the top ten carry more than 20%. Sequenced: naive CD8+ T cells sorted from blood. The source of these receptors is a man aged 30 to 45 in good health. The CDR3 runs from the conserved cysteine through the conserved F or W. A D gene is named only where the DNA matches it firmly. Some rows have no size entry. The others give once, few or many, or a class for an expanded clone.

V: TRBV6-1
D: .
J: TRBJ2-7
size: .
CDR3: CASIGDSHRTYEQYF

V: TRBV19
D: .
J: TRBJ2-7
size: .
CDR3: CATQDLDGAYEQYF

V: TRBV10-1
D: .
J: TRBJ2-3
size: once
CDR3: CASSEGTTDTQYF

V: TRBV9
D: TRBD2
J: TRBJ2-3
size: .
CDR3: CASSVVGLAEDTQYF

V: TRBV19
D: .
J: TRBJ1-1
size: .
CDR3: CASSIVPSGNTEAFF

V: TRBV7-9
D: .
J: TRBJ2-7
size: .
CDR3: CASSVRQAPYEQYF

V: TRBV7-9
D: .
J: TRBJ1-5
size: .
CDR3: CASSPGVFSNQPQHF

V: TRBV2
D: TRBD2
J: TRBJ2-3
size: .
CDR3: CASSDLGLAGGPVTDTQYF

V: TRBV6-5
D: TRBD2
J: TRBJ2-3
size: .
CDR3: CASSSGTSGPGTQYF

V: TRBV6-4
D: TRBD2
J: TRBJ2-7
size: .
CDR3: CASSEGGRTPYEQYF

V: TRBV7-2
D: .
J: TRBJ2-3
size: .
CDR3: CASSFNIGGRTDTQYF

V: TRBV5-6
D: .
J: TRBJ2-6
size: once
CDR3: CASSSDLMANVLTF

V: TRBV7-9
D: .
J: TRBJ2-3
size: once
CDR3: CASSSRGGANSDTQYF

V: TRBV11-2
D: .
J: TRBJ2-4
size: .
CDR3: CASSLGQGNKNIQYF

V: TRBV27
D: .
J: TRBJ2-2
size: .
CDR3: CASSPTGYTGELFF

V: TRBV27
D: TRBD2
J: TRBJ2-1
size: .
CDR3: CATCLDPGLAARGEQFF

V: TRBV7-2
D: .
J: TRBJ2-7
size: .
CDR3: CASSLEPRYEQYF

V: TRBV29-1
D: TRBD1
J: TRBJ1-1
size: .
CDR3: CSVGETGASIDGF

V: TRBV7-9
D: TRBD1
J: TRBJ2-1
size: .
CDR3: CASSLSTGVYNEQFF

V: TRBV5-1
D: .
J: TRBJ2-7
size: .
CDR3: CASSLVDGGSYEQYF